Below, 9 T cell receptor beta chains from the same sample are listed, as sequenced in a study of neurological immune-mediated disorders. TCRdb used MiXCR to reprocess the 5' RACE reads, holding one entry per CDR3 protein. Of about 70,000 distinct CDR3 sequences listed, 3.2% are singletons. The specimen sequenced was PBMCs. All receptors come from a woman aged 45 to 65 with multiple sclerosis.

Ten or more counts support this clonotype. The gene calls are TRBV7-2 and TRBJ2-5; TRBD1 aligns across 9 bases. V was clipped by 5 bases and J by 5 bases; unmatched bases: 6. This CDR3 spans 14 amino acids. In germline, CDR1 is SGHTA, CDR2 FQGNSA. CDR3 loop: CASSNFGTGETQYF. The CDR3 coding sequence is TGTGCCAGCAGCAACTTCGGGACAGGGGAGACCCAGTACTTC.

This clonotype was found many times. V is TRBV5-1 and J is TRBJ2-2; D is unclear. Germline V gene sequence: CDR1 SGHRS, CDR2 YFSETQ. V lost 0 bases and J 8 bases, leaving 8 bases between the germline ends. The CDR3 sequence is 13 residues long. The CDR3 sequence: CASSLDAAGELFF. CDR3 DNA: TGCGCCAGCAGCTTGGATGCCGCAGGGGAGCTGTTTTTT.

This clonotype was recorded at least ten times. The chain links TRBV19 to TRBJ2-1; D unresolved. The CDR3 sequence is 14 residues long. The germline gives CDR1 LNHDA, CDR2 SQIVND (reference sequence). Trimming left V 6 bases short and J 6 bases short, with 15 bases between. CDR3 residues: CASSQSFTLNEQFF. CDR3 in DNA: TGTGCCAGTAGCCAAAGTTTTACCCTCAATGAGCAGTTCTTC.

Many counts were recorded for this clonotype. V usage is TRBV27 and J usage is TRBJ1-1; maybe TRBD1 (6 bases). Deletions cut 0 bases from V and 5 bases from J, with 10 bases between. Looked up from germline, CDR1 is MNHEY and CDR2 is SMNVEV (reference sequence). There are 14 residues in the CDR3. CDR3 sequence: CASSLSPGVTEAFF. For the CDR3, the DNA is TGTGCCAGCAGTTTATCCCCAGGGGTTACTGAAGCTTTCTTT.

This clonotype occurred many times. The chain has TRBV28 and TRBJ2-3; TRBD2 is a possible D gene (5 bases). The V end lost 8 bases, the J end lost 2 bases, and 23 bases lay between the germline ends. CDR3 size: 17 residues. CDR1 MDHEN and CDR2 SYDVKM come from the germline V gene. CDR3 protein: CASRAEPGLVNTDTQYF. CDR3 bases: TGTGCCAGCCGAGCTGAACCAGGACTTGTGAACACAGATACGCAGTATTTT.

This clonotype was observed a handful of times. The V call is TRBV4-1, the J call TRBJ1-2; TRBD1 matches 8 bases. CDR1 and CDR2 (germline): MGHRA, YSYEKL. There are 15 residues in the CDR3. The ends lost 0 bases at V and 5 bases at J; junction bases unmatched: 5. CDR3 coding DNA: TGCGCCAGCAGCCAAGATCCTGGACAGGGATATGGCTACACCTTC. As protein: CASSQDPGQGYGYTF.

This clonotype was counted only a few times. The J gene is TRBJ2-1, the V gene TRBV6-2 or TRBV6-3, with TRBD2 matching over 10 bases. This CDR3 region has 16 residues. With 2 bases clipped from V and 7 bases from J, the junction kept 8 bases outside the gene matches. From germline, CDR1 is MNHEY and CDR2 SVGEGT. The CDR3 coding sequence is TGTGCCAGCAGTTACCACGAGCGGGGGGGTCTTAATGAGCAGTTCTTC. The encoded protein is CASSYHERGGLNEQFF.

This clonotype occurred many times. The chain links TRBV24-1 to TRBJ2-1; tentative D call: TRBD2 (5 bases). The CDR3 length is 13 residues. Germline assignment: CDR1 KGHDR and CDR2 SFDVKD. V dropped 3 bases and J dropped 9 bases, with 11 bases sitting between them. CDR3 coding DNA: TGTGCCACCAGTGATCTACTAGTTTCTGAGCAGTTCTTC. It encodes CATSDLLVSEQFF.

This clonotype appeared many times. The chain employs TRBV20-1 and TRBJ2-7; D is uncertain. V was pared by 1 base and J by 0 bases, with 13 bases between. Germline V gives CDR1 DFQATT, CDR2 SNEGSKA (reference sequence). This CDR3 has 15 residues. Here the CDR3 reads CSARANGRSSYEQYF. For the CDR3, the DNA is TGCAGTGCTAGAGCCAACGGCCGTAGCTCCTACGAGCAGTACTTC.